This entry features one T cell receptor (beta chain) sequence. These data come from a study of shared clonotypes between healthy human individuals. The CDR3 consists of 16 residues. The V segment lost 3 bases and the J segment 2 bases; nucleotides outside the gene matches: 5. Germline loops: CDR1 MNHEY, CDR2 SVGAGI. Produced via immunoSEQ multiplex PCR; TCRdb's table is partial and in-frame only. The sample gives about 2.4 million clones, roughly 93% of which show up once; approximately 0.35% is in the top ten. The chain links TRBV6-5 to TRBJ1-3; 9 nucleotides agree with TRBD1. The sample was naive CD4+ T cells from PBMCs. Subset indicated: CD45RA+ positively selected. The receptor was derived from a man younger than 35 in good health. Some clones in this sample may be carry-over from other donors' samples. The CDR3 loop reads CASSYTRDRAGNTIYF. The CDR3 DNA follows: TGTGCCAGCAGTTATACCCGGGACAGGGCTGGAAACACCATATATTTT.